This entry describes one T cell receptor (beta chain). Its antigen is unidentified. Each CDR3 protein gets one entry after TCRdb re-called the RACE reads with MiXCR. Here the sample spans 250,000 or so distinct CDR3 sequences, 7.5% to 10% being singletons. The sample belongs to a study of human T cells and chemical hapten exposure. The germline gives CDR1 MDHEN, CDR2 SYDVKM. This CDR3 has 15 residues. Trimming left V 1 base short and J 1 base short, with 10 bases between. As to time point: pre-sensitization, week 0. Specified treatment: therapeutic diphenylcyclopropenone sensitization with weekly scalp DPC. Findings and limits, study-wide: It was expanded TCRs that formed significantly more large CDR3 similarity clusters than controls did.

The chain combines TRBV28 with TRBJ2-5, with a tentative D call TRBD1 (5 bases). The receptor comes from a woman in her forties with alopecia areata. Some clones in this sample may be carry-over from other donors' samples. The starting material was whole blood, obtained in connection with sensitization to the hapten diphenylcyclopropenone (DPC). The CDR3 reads CASSLLRTTQETQYF. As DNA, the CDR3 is TGTGCCAGCAGTTTATTAAGGACAACCCAAGAGACCCAGTACTTC.